What follows is one T cell receptor (beta chain) and its context. The record originates from a study of blood T cell repertoires in COVID-19. The length of the CDR3 is 15 residues. V shed 1 base and J 7 bases; nucleotides not matched to a gene: 6. CDR1 is LGHNA and CDR2 is YSLEER in the germline V gene. Methods used by the authors: Amplified reference gene primers provided the basis for estimating nucleated cell counts. The table came from immunoSEQ multiplex PCR; TCRdb's copy has only in-frame clones and leaves some out. V and J calls and clone size are as listed in that table; D and trimming were resolved from the DNA. The sample carries fewer than 350,000 clones, around nine tenths recorded once.

The sequenced material came from peripheral blood. The sequence was obtained from a woman aged 30 to 39 with COVID-19, enrolled during active disease. The V call is TRBV4-3, the J call TRBJ1-5; 8 bases agree with TRBD1. CDR3 coding DNA: TGCGCCAGCAGCCAAGGGACAGGGTTCGGACAGCCCCAGCATTTT. Its translation is CASSQGTGFGQPQHF.